The 17 T cell receptor beta chains in this list originate from one sample, sequenced in a study of blood T cells in healthy people across ages. Primers used in a second PCR of roughly 6 to 12 cycles were a sample-barcoded 5' primer and a J-beta primer mix. TCRdb reprocessed the 5' RACE reads via MiXCR and lists one record per CDR3 protein. The sample yields about 770,000 distinct CDR3 sequences, under 45% seen once. Sequencing input: blood. These receptors came from a man aged 55 to 70 in good health.

CDR3 coding DNA: TGCAGTGCTAGAGCAGGGGTGAGCTACAATGAGCAGTACTTC. It encodes CSARAGVSYNEQYF. J is TRBJ2-1 and V is TRBV20-1; D is perhaps TRBD1 (6 bases). The DNA end favors TRBJ2-7, so the J call may be wrong. The CDR3 is 14 residues long. Germline V gene sequence: CDR1 DFQATT, CDR2 SNEGSKA (reference sequence).

This clonotype was recorded at least ten times. The V call is TRBV29-1, the J call TRBJ2-5, with a tentative D call TRBD1 (5 bases). The length of the CDR3 is 13 residues. Germline V gene sequence: CDR1 SQVTM, CDR2 ANQGSEA. V was cut by 7 bases and J by 3 bases, with 15 bases left in between. The CDR3 DNA reads TGCAGCGGCTCTTACACCAGGGAAGAGACCCAGTACTTC. Amino acids: CSGSYTREETQYF.

V and J are TRBV5-6 and TRBJ2-7, with 8 bases matching TRBD2. CDR3 length: 13 residues. Trimming took 4 bases from V and 4 from J; bases not matched to a gene: 4. Germline V gene lookup returns CDR1 SGHDT and CDR2 YYEEEE. The CDR3 region has the DNA TGTGCCAGCAGCCGCGGGAGGCAGTACGAGCAGTACTTC. This encodes CASSRGRQYEQYF. Filled out from reference TRBV5-6 and TRBJ2-7, the complete variable domain reads DAGVTQSPTHLIKTRGQQVTLRCSPKSGHDTVSWYQQALGQGPQFIFQYYEEEERQRGNFPDRFSGHQFPNYSSELNVNALLLGDSALYLCASSRGRQYEQYFGPGTRLTVT.

The genes are TRBV5-1 and TRBJ1-6; D possibly corresponds to TRBD1 (6 bases). Germline-derived CDR1 and CDR2 are SGHRS and YFSETQ. This CDR3 has 15 amino acids. V lost 4 bases and J 10 bases, leaving 18 bases between the germline ends. The CDR3 protein is CASSAGLRGDSPLHF. CDR3 coding DNA: TGCGCCAGCAGCGCGGGGCTCAGGGGAGACTCACCCCTCCACTTT.

Comments on this clonotype: The junction and the germline gene differ at one end; a read error may be behind it. V is TRBV27 and J is TRBJ2-2, with TRBD1 matching over 7 bases. The CDR3 runs 15 residues. In germline, CDR1 is MNHEY, CDR2 SMNVEV (reference sequence). CDR3 bases: TGTGCCAGCAGTTACGGGACAGTGAACACCAGGGAGCTGTTTTTT. The encoded protein is CASSYGTVNTRELFF.

The chain is built from TRBV6-2 or TRBV6-3 and TRBJ2-3; D possibly corresponds to TRBD2 (6 bases). The ends were cut back, 2 bases at V and 2 bases at J, with 8 bases in the middle. This CDR3 is 14 amino acids long. Germline values: CDR1 MNHEY, CDR2 SVGEGT. CDR3 region: CASSYAGFTDTQYF. The CDR3 DNA follows: TGTGCCAGCAGTTACGCGGGGTTCACAGATACGCAGTATTTT.

This sequence joins TRBV7-2 and TRBJ1-2; 9 nucleotides agree with TRBD1. Germline V gene sequence: CDR1 SGHTA, CDR2 FQGNSA. V dropped 5 bases and J dropped 3; count of bases not matched to a gene: 10. The CDR3 has 16 residues. The CDR3 nucleotides are TGTGCCAGCAGCCCGGGGGGCGGACAGGGGCACTATGGCTACACCTTC. Translated, it gives CASSPGGGQGHYGYTF.

This chain joins TRBV10-3 and TRBJ1-4; no definite D call. The CDR3 runs to 16 residues. CDR1 is ENHRY and CDR2 is SYGVKD in the germline V gene. V was trimmed by 0 bases and J by 2 bases, leaving 10 bases between them. This CDR3 reads CAISESMATTNEKLFF. Here the CDR3 DNA reads TGTGCCATCAGTGAGTCGATGGCCACCACTAATGAAAAACTGTTTTTT.

This sequence joins TRBV10-2 and TRBJ1-5; D gene unclear. V was trimmed by 8 bases and J by 0 bases, leaving 14 bases between them. Germline CDR1 reads WSHSY; CDR2 reads SAAADI. The CDR3 totals 15 residues. The chain's CDR3 is CASGEGINSNQPQHF. DNA for the CDR3: TGCGCCAGCGGGGAAGGGATTAATAGCAATCAGCCCCAGCATTTT.

The genes are TRBV7-8 and TRBJ2-5; TRBD1 or TRBD2 may be the D gene (5 bases each). Germline CDR1 is SGHVS and CDR2 is FQNEAQ. Trimming took off 0 bases at V and 2 bases at J, with 10 bases between the two ends. This CDR3 has 15 residues. In nucleotides, the CDR3 is TGTGCCAGCAGCTTAGCCCCGGGGCCACAAGAGACCCAGTACTTC. Translating gives CASSLAPGPQETQYF.

V usage is TRBV6-2 or TRBV6-3 and J usage is TRBJ2-5; D is perhaps TRBD1 or TRBD2 (5 bases each). Germline V gene lookup returns CDR1 MNHEY and CDR2 SVGEGT. The CDR3 is 17 amino acids. V gave up 6 bases and J gave up 3 bases, with 23 bases separating them. For the CDR3, the DNA is TGTGCCAGCAGGACGGGACGCGCATCGCGCGACAAAGAGACCCAGTACTTC. Encoded protein: CASRTGRASRDKETQYF.

The chain carries TRBV12-3 or TRBV12-4 and TRBJ2-3; 13 bases map to TRBD2. The CDR3 covers 17 residues. Trimming cost V 6 bases and J 4 bases; bases outside gene matches: 10. The CDR3 region is CASRQRLAGGRPDTQYF. CDR3 nucleotides: TGTGCCAGCAGGCAAAGACTAGCGGGGGGCCGTCCAGATACGCAGTATTTT.

The chain employs TRBV12-3 or TRBV12-4 and TRBJ2-7; TRBD2 agrees at 9 bases. With V trimmed by 8 bases and J by 6 bases, 8 bases remained unmatched. This CDR3 is 13 amino acids long. Here the CDR3 DNA reads TGTGCCAGCTCTTTAGCGGGGGAGGGCGAGCAGTACTTC. Translating it yields CASSLAGEGEQYF.

A word on this clonotype: A much more abundant neighbour one base away suggests this may be a read error. The rearrangement joins TRBV20-1 to TRBJ2-1; 7 bases map to TRBD2. The CDR3 runs to 14 residues. V lost 3 bases to trimming and J lost 0 bases; unmatched junction nucleotides: 2. Germline V gene data show CDR1 as DFQATT and CDR2 as SNEGSKA (reference sequence). The CDR3 coding sequence is TGCAGTGCTAGGGGCGGGAGCTCCTACAATGAGCAGTTCTTC. The encoded protein is CSARGGSSYNEQFF.

This clonotype has just a few counts. The V and J genes are TRBV15 and TRBJ2-7, with 11 bases that match TRBD1. The length of the CDR3 is 15 residues. Looked up from germline, CDR1 is LNHNV and CDR2 is YYDKDF (reference sequence). Trimming removed 1 base from V and 5 bases from J; junction bases left unmatched: 4. CDR3 amino acids: CATSRAGTGGNEQYF. The CDR3 DNA follows: TGTGCCACCAGCAGAGCCGGGACAGGGGGAAACGAGCAGTACTTC.

As for this clonotype: A much bigger clone sits one base away, suggesting this may be a read error. The V call is TRBV29-1, the J call TRBJ2-5; TRBD2 agrees at 8 bases. Germline-derived CDR1 and CDR2 are SQVTM and ANQGSEA. CDR3 length: 13 amino acids. CDR3 in amino acids: CSVEVNSGETRYF. Here the CDR3 DNA reads TGCAGCGTTGAAGTGAATAGCGGGGAGACCCGGTACTTC.

This clonotype was recorded a few times. V and J are TRBV13 and TRBJ2-7; D ambiguous. The germline V gene has CDR1 PRHDT and CDR2 FYEKMQ (reference sequence). Trimming left V 2 bases short and J 2 bases short, with 13 bases between. This CDR3 is built from 15 residues. This CDR3 reads CASSLKGKGPYEQYF. For the CDR3, the DNA is TGTGCCAGCAGCTTAAAGGGAAAGGGCCCCTACGAGCAGTACTTC.